The 5 T cell receptor beta chains below all came from one sample that was sequenced in a study of control samples from healthy donors and cancer patients. Sequencing was performed with immunoSEQ multiplex PCR; in TCRdb, only in-frame clones are kept and a portion is missing. The table has around 150,000 clones, approximately 94% seen once. Sequencing was done on a sample of PBMCs. These receptor sequences come from a man aged 60 to 75 with colorectal cancer.

This rearrangement joins TRBV28 to TRBJ1-3; D not resolved. CDR3 length: 15 residues. CDR1 is MDHEN and CDR2 is SYDVKM in the germline V gene. Trimming pared 3 bases from V and 4 bases from J, leaving 13 bases between. In DNA, the CDR3 is TGTGCCAGCAGTTTGGGATTCCCGAAAGGAAACACCATATATTTT. It encodes CASSLGFPKGNTIYF.

The chain employs TRBV6-4 and TRBJ2-2; D call uncertain. Trimming left V 3 bases short and J 5 bases short, with 4 bases between. Germline V CDR1 and CDR2: MRHNA, SNTAGT. The CDR3 is made up of 12 amino acids. Here the CDR3 reads CASSDITGELFF. The CDR3 DNA sequence: TGTGCCAGCAGTGATATTACCGGGGAGCTGTTTTTT.

The J gene is TRBJ1-5, the V gene TRBV30; TRBD1 agrees at 8 bases. The CDR3 is 16 amino acids. Per the germline V gene, CDR1 is GTSNPN and CDR2 is SVGIG (reference sequence). V shed 0 bases, J shed 6 bases, and the junction held 10 bases outside the gene matches. DNA for the CDR3: TGTGCCTGGAGTGTAGGGCGGACAGGGCCTAGTCAGCCCCAGCATTTT. It yields the protein CAWSVGRTGPSQPQHF.

The chain's CDR3 is CASSQGQGDTDTQYF. In nucleotides, the CDR3 is TGTGCCAGCAGTCAGGGACAGGGGGACACAGATACGCAGTATTTT. The rearrangement joins TRBV6-1 to TRBJ2-3; 11 bases agree with TRBD1. Germline CDR1 and CDR2: MNHNS and SASEGT. The CDR3 has 15 amino acids. V gave up 5 bases and J gave up 2 bases; unmatched junction bases: 3.

J is TRBJ1-1 and V is TRBV7-6; D remains unclear. This CDR3 region has 15 residues. Germline CDR1 SGHVS, CDR2 FNYEAQ. V shed 5 bases and J shed 4 bases, with 17 bases lying between them. CDR3 DNA: TGTGCCAGCAGCGCCGTTGACGTGGGTTTCACTGAAGCTTTCTTT. Protein: CASSAVDVGFTEAFF.